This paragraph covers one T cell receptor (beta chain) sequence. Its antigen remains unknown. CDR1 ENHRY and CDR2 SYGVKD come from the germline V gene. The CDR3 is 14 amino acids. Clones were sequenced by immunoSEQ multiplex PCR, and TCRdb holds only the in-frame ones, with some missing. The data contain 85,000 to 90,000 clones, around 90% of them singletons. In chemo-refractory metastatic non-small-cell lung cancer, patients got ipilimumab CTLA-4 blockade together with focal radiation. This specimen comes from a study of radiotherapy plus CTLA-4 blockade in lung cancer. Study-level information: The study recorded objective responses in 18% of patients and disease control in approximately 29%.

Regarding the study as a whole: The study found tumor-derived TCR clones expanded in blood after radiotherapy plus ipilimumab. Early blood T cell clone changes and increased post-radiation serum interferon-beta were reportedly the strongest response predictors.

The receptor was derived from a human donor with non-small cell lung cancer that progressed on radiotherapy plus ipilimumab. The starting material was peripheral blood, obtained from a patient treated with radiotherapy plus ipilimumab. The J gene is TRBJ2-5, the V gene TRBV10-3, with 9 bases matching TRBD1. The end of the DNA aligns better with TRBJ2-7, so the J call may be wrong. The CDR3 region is CAIRSGTGTYEQYF. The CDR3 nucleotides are TGTGCCATCAGATCCGGGACAGGGACCTACGAGCAGTACTTC.